Presented here are 26 T cell receptor beta chains from one specimen sequenced in a study of STAT3 mutations in large granular lymphocyte leukemia. General observations from the study: Every T-LGLL patient had at least one immunodominant TCRbeta clonotype.

Their cognate antigens are unknown. Profiling relied on immunoSEQ multiplex PCR, and the TCRdb table lists in-frame clones only, not all of them. The sample lists about 19,000 clones, approximately 92% occurring once. Sequenced material: peripheral blood mononuclear cells. The receptors here all came from a man in his fifties or sixties with T-cell large granular lymphocyte leukemia. Some clones in this sample may be carry-over from other donors' samples.

This chain joins TRBV5-1 and TRBJ2-3, with no clear D. V was cut by 4 bases and J by 0 bases, with 15 bases left in between. CDR1 and CDR2 (germline): SGHRS, YFSETQ. The CDR3 covers 16 residues. In DNA form, the CDR3 reads TGCGCCAGCAGCCCTGACGGTCTCGAAAGCACAGATACGCAGTATTTT. This encodes CASSPDGLESTDTQYF.

This clone was found a few times. The chain combines TRBV7-8 with TRBJ2-1; 7 nucleotides line up with TRBD2. V lost 0 bases to trimming and J lost 9 bases; unmatched junction nucleotides: 14. The CDR3 is 17 amino acids. Germline V gene sequence: CDR1 SGHVS, CDR2 FQNEAQ. The CDR3 sequence: CASSLASPGGSSGEQFF. Here the CDR3 DNA reads TGTGCCAGCAGCTTAGCTAGCCCAGGCGGGAGTTCCGGTGAGCAGTTCTTC.

CDR3 in DNA: TGCGCCAGCAGACGAGATTGGACAGGGGCGTCCTACGAGCAGTACTTC. As protein: CASRRDWTGASYEQYF. This chain links TRBV4-1 with TRBJ2-7; 9 bases are shared with TRBD1. V was pared by 6 bases and J by 1 base, with 10 bases of the junction left unmatched. CDR1 and CDR2 (germline): MGHRA, YSYEKL. CDR3 length: 16 amino acids.

This chain links TRBV10-3 with TRBJ2-3; tentative D call: TRBD2 (6 bases). This CDR3 has 15 residues. In germline, CDR1 is ENHRY, CDR2 SYGVKD. V shed 3 bases and J shed 6 bases, with 16 bases lying between them. The CDR3 nucleotides read TGTGCCATCAGTGATTCTGCCGTTGGGGGGGATACGCAGTATTTT. It specifies CAISDSAVGGDTQYF.

V usage is TRBV10-3 and J usage is TRBJ1-1, with D possibly TRBD1 on 5 matching bases. Trimming shortened V by 3 bases and J by 2 bases, and 10 bases separated the two germline ends. The CDR3 runs 14 residues. Germline lookup yields CDR1 ENHRY and CDR2 SYGVKD. CDR3: CAISDEGFNTEAFF. CDR3 nucleotides: TGTGCCATCAGTGACGAGGGGTTCAACACTGAAGCTTTCTTT.

This chain uses TRBV5-1 with TRBJ1-1, with unresolved D. V was trimmed by 2 bases and J by 3 bases, leaving 8 bases between them. The CDR3 totals 13 residues. Germline CDR1 is SGHRS and CDR2 is YFSETQ. CDR3 DNA: TGCGCCAGCAGCTTTGGCGATGACACTGAAGCTTTCTTT. It encodes CASSFGDDTEAFF.

The J gene is TRBJ1-6, the V gene TRBV6-6; tentatively, D is TRBD1 (6 bases). The CDR3 covers 13 residues. The germline gives CDR1 MNHNY, CDR2 SVGAGI (reference sequence). The V and J ends lost 11 bases and 4 bases respectively, with 12 bases between them. Here the CDR3 reads CAGRGGYNSPLHF. The CDR3 nucleotides read TGTGCCGGGCGAGGGGGTTATAATTCACCCCTCCACTTT.

CDR3 sequence reads: CAWNQEGTGELFF. In DNA, the CDR3 is TGTGCCTGGAACCAGGAAGGGACCGGGGAGCTGTTTTTT. V is TRBV30 and J is TRBJ2-2; D unclear. Germline lookup yields CDR1 GTSNPN and CDR2 SVGIG (reference sequence). The germline V and J ends were trimmed by 4 bases and 5 bases, with 11 bases remaining between them. This CDR3 is built from 13 residues.

The chain joins TRBV11-3 to TRBJ2-7, with TRBD1 identical over 7 bases. J lost 5 bases, V lost 4 bases, and 8 bases had no gene match. CDR3 size: 14 residues. Germline lookup yields CDR1 SGHNT and CDR2 YENEEA. As DNA, the CDR3 is TGTGCCAGCAGCTCCGGACAGGCCCCCAACGAGCAGTACTTC. It yields the protein CASSSGQAPNEQYF.

The chain couples TRBV7-9 to TRBJ1-1, with 7 nucleotides matching TRBD1. CDR1 SEHNR and CDR2 FQNEAQ come from the germline V gene (reference sequence). CDR3 length: 15 residues. V shed 6 bases and J 4 bases; nucleotides not matched to a gene: 11. The CDR3 loop is CASSQKGAEGTEAFF. The CDR3 DNA follows: TGTGCCAGCAGTCAGAAGGGGGCAGAGGGCACTGAAGCTTTCTTT.

V gene TRBV5-1 combines with J gene TRBJ2-3; possible D gene TRBD1, 6 bases. The germline gives CDR1 SGHRS, CDR2 YFSETQ. The CDR3 has 16 amino acids. Trimming took 4 bases from V and 0 from J, leaving 15 bases between them. The CDR3 loop reads CASSQGTDSSTDTQYF. The CDR3 DNA reads as TGCGCCAGCAGCCAAGGGACGGACAGTAGCACAGATACGCAGTATTTT.

The chain is built from TRBV7-8 and TRBJ2-5, with D unclear. V gave up 2 bases and J gave up 5 bases, with 3 bases separating them. This CDR3 is built from 11 residues. Germline V gene lookup returns CDR1 SGHVS and CDR2 FQNEAQ. The DNA for the CDR3 is TGTGCCAGCAGCTTATCCGAGACCCAGTACTTC. Translation gives CASSLSETQYF.

This clone showed up just once. The rearrangement links TRBV5-1 to TRBJ2-5; possibly TRBD2 for D (5 bases). Between the trimmed V and J ends, which lost 6 bases and 2 bases, there was a span of 14 bases. This CDR3 contains 14 residues. Germline V CDR1 and CDR2: SGHRS, YFSETQ. For the CDR3, the DNA is TGCGCCAGCACCGGGATAGCAGGACAAGAGACCCAGTACTTC. Translating it yields CASTGIAGQETQYF.

The gene calls are TRBV20-1 and TRBJ2-7, with a tentative D call TRBD2 (5 bases). V shed 5 bases and J shed 4 bases, with 9 bases lying between them. The CDR3 loop spans 11 amino acids. Germline values: CDR1 DFQATT, CDR2 SNEGSKA (reference sequence). As DNA, the CDR3 is TGCAGTGCTCGTACGGGGTACGAGCAGTACTTC. It is translated as CSARTGYEQYF.

In DNA form, the CDR3 reads TGTGCCAGCAGTTTACCAGACACTGAAGCTTTCTTT. This codes for CASSLPDTEAFF. V and J are TRBV6-5 and TRBJ1-1, with D unresolved. The CDR3 extends over 12 amino acids. Germline lookup yields CDR1 MNHEY and CDR2 SVGAGI. Trimming removed 4 bases from V and 3 bases from J, with 6 bases in between.

This sequence joins TRBV6-1 and TRBJ2-3; TRBD2 aligns across 7 bases. Germline CDR1 and CDR2: MNHNS and SASEGT. J gave up 4 bases and V 7 bases, and 8 bases lay outside the gene matches. This CDR3 comprises 14 residues. Here the CDR3 DNA reads TGTGCCAGCAAAAGACTAGCTCAGTCAGATACGCAGTATTTT. Translating gives CASKRLAQSDTQYF.

The CDR3 coding sequence is TGTGCCAGCAGAGACAGGGACGTGGATGGCTACACCTTC. Residues: CASRDRDVDGYTF. This chain joins TRBV6-6 and TRBJ1-2; 7 bases align to TRBD1. CDR1 is MNHNY and CDR2 is SVGAGI in the germline V gene (reference sequence). This CDR3 region has 13 residues. V gave up 6 bases and J gave up 6 bases; unmatched junction bases: 7.

The chain uses TRBV7-2 and TRBJ2-5; TRBD2 matches 7 bases. Germline V lookup: CDR1 SGHTA, CDR2 FQGNSA. The J segment lost 2 bases and the V segment lost 2 bases, leaving 5 bases of the junction unmatched. The CDR3 runs to 15 residues. Written as DNA, the CDR3 is TGTGCCAGCAGCTTAACTAGCGCCTATCAAGAGACCCAGTACTTC. Residues: CASSLTSAYQETQYF.

This chain uses TRBV15 with TRBJ2-5; D gene unclear. Germline V gives CDR1 LNHNV, CDR2 YYDKDF (reference sequence). V was pared by 0 bases and J by 3 bases, with 5 bases between. The CDR3 runs 13 residues. The CDR3 DNA is TGTGCCACCAGCAGAGATGAGGAAGAGACCCAGTACTTC. Its translation: CATSRDEEETQYF. The full variable domain, in which reference TRBV15 and TRBJ2-5 provide the parts outside the CDR3, is DAMVIQNPRYQVTQFGKPVTLSCSQTLNHNVMYWYQQKSSQAPKLLFHYYDKDFNNEADTPDNFQSRRPNTSFCFLDIRSPGLGDTAMYLCATSRDEEETQYFGPGTRLLVL.

This chain joins TRBV5-1 and TRBJ2-5; perhaps TRBD2 as D (5 bases). In germline, CDR1 is SGHRS, CDR2 YFSETQ. V dropped 2 bases and J dropped 1 base, with 12 bases sitting between them. This CDR3 contains 15 residues. The CDR3 reads CASSFSSSSQETQYF. The CDR3, as DNA: TGCGCCAGCAGCTTTTCATCTAGCAGCCAAGAGACCCAGTACTTC.

The gene calls are TRBV5-1 and TRBJ2-3; 8 bases line up with TRBD2. V shed 1 base and J 5 bases; nucleotides not matched to a gene: 3. Germline CDR1 SGHRS, CDR2 YFSETQ. CDR3 length: 14 amino acids. This chain's CDR3 is CASSLILAGDTQYF. The DNA of the CDR3 is TGCGCCAGCAGCTTGATCCTAGCGGGAGATACGCAGTATTTT.

In nucleotides, the CDR3 is TGTGCCAGCAGCATGGGACTCCTCTCTGGAAACACCATATATTTT. As protein: CASSMGLLSGNTIYF. The V and J genes are TRBV5-6 and TRBJ1-3, with TRBD1 as a possible D gene (5 bases). Trimming pared 4 bases from V and 0 bases from J, leaving 11 bases between. This CDR3 spans 15 amino acids. The V gene's germline CDR1 is SGHDT and CDR2 YYEEEE.

The gene calls are TRBV27 and TRBJ2-7, with 9 bases fitting TRBD2. Losses at the gene ends were 2 bases for V and 3 bases for J; bases not matched to a gene: 2. Germline V lookup: CDR1 MNHEY, CDR2 SMNVEV (reference sequence). This CDR3 has 14 residues. As DNA, the CDR3 is TGTGCCAGCAGTTTACTAGCGGGGAGCTACGAGCAGTACTTC. Translation: CASSLLAGSYEQYF.

The rearrangement uses TRBV2 and TRBJ2-4; 7 bases are shared with TRBD1. V lost 6 bases and J lost 1; bases outside the gene matches: 6. The CDR3 runs to 15 residues. Germline V CDR1 and CDR2: SNHLY, FYNNEI. The DNA for the CDR3 is TGTGCCAGCAGACCACAGGGGACGGCCAAAAACATTCAGTACTTC. It yields the protein CASRPQGTAKNIQYF.

This clone was recorded once. The chain has TRBV7-3 and TRBJ1-2; D perhaps matches TRBD1 (6 bases). The V end lost 5 bases, the J end lost 3 bases, and 19 bases lay between the germline ends. This CDR3 is built from 16 residues. The germline V gene encodes CDR1 SGHTA and CDR2 FQGTGA. The CDR3 sequence is CASSPTDRTGDYGYTF. Here the CDR3 DNA reads TGTGCCAGCAGCCCAACCGACAGGACGGGTGACTATGGCTACACCTTC.

The chain joins TRBV18 to TRBJ2-5; 7 positions agree with TRBD2. The CDR3 runs to 15 residues. Germline V gene lookup returns CDR1 KGHSH and CDR2 LQKENI. J gave up 2 bases and V 6 bases, and 9 bases lay outside the gene matches. The CDR3 DNA is TGTGCCAGCTCCGGGACTACTATGATACAAGAGACCCAGTACTTC. It yields the protein CASSGTTMIQETQYF. The entire variable domain, with the rest obtained from reference TRBV18 and TRBJ2-5, is as follows: NAGVMQNPRHLVRRRGQEARLRCSPMKGHSHVYWYRQLPEEGLKFMVYLQKENIIDESGMPKERFSAEFPKEGPSILRIQQVVRGDSAAYFCASSGTTMIQETQYFGPGTRLLVL.